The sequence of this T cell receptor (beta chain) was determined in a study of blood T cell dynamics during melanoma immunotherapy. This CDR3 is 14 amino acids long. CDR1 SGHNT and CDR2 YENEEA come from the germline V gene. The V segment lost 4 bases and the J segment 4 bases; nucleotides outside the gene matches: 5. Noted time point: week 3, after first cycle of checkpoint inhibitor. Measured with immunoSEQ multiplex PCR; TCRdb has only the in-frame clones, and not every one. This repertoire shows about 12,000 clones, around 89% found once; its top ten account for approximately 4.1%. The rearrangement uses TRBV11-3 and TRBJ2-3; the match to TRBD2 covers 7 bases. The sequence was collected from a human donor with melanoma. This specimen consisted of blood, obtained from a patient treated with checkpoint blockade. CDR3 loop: CASSSGGQSDTQYF. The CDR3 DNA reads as TGTGCCAGCAGCTCGGGGGGTCAGTCAGATACGCAGTATTTT.